The 6 T cell receptor beta chains below all came from one sample that was sequenced in a study of T cells in Graves' hyperthyroidism and ophthalmopathy. Regions amplified from RNA transcripts were the TCR beta CDR3 regions. The TCR CDR3 was amplified in a first-round RT-PCR using the HTBI primer set. TCRdb independently ran MiXCR on the multiplex PCR reads; one entry per CDR3 protein. The sample consists of 660,000 or so distinct CDR3 sequences, roughly 46% of them appearing once. Sequencing was done on a sample of peripheral blood or thyroid tissue (not recorded which). These receptors were obtained from an adult man with Graves' disease, either hyperthyroidism or ophthalmopathy (not recorded which).

This clonotype was counted only a few times. J is TRBJ2-5 and V is TRBV6-5; 9 nucleotides agree with TRBD1. The CDR3 contains 14 residues. The germline V gene encodes CDR1 MNHEY and CDR2 SVGAGI. With 2 bases clipped from V and 4 bases from J, the junction kept 2 bases outside the gene matches. In DNA, the CDR3 is TGTGCCAGCAGTTACACGGACAGGGGAGAGACCCAGTACTTC. It yields the protein CASSYTDRGETQYF.

The CDR3 region is CASSFGAGLYEQYF. The CDR3 coding sequence is TGTGCCAGCAGCTTCGGAGCGGGGCTCTACGAGCAGTACTTC. The chain joins TRBV7-2 to TRBJ2-7, with 7 bases identical to TRBD2. This CDR3 has 14 amino acids. The V segment lost 3 bases and the J segment 3 bases; nucleotides outside the gene matches: 5. Germline V gene data show CDR1 as SGHTA and CDR2 as FQGNSA.

This clonotype showed up just once. V and J are TRBV7-8 and TRBJ2-7; 10 positions match TRBD2. This CDR3 has 14 amino acids. Germline CDR1 reads SGHVS; CDR2 reads FQNEAQ. V was pared by 2 bases and J by 6 bases, with 4 bases of the junction left unmatched. The CDR3 DNA follows: TGTGCCAGCAGCTTAACTAGCGGGGCCTGCGAGCAGTACTTC. This gives the protein CASSLTSGACEQYF.

The rearrangement links TRBV20-1 to TRBJ2-5, with a tentative D call TRBD1 (7 bases). The CDR3 is 15 amino acids. In germline, CDR1 is DFQATT, CDR2 SNEGSKA (reference sequence). The germline V and J ends were trimmed by 3 bases and 1 base, with 15 bases remaining between them. The CDR3 spells CSAREGAVIQETQYF. CDR3 nucleotide sequence: TGCAGTGCTAGGGAGGGGGCGGTAATCCAAGAGACCCAGTACTTC.

The CDR3 protein is CASSLALGLEAFF. In nucleotides, the CDR3 is TGTGCCAGCAGCTTAGCGCTGGGCCTTGAAGCTTTCTTT. The chain links TRBV7-6 to TRBJ1-1; no definite D call. Germline V lookup: CDR1 SGHVS, CDR2 FNYEAQ. The length of the CDR3 is 13 residues. V shed 0 bases and J shed 7 bases, with 9 bases lying between them.

In its sample, this clonotype was seen a few times. This CDR3 is CASSQFGLHSPLHF. CDR3 DNA: TGCGCCAGCAGTCAGTTTGGTCTTCATTCACCCCTCCACTTT. The chain joins TRBV4-1 to TRBJ1-6; D is ambiguous. The length of the CDR3 is 14 residues. The germline gives CDR1 MGHRA, CDR2 YSYEKL. Trimming pared 6 bases from V and 8 bases from J, leaving 14 bases between.